One sample yielded the 32 T cell receptor beta chains listed below, sequenced in a study of CD39 and CD103 CD8 tumor-infiltrating T cells. The data were produced by immunoSEQ multiplex PCR, yet TCRdb's version contains in-frame clones alone and is incomplete. The repertoire includes over a thousand clones, roughly 40% of them detected once, and about a sixth sits in the top ten. Material for sequencing was CD39- CD103- CD8+ T cells sorted from the tumor. Sample subset: CD103-CD39- double-negative CD45RA- CD8 T cells. The receptors were sampled from a human donor with melanoma.

By share of the sample, this clone is medium-sized (0.01 to 0.1%). The chain recombines TRBV7-6 with TRBJ2-3; 8 nucleotides agree with TRBD2. In germline, CDR1 is SGHVS, CDR2 FNYEAQ. J gave up 3 bases and V 8 bases, and 10 bases lay outside the gene matches. CDR3 length: 15 amino acids. In nucleotides, the CDR3 is TGTGCCAGCCGGAAGGAGCGGGGGAGGACAGATACGCAGTATTTT. As protein: CASRKERGRTDTQYF. Variable domain in full (rest from reference TRBV7-6 and TRBJ2-3): GAGVSQSPRYKVTKRGQDVALRCDPISGHVSLYWYRQALGQGPEFLTYFNYEAQQDKSGLPNDRFSAERPEGSISTLTIQRTEQRDSAMYRCASRKERGRTDTQYFGPGTRLTVL.

The sample holds a few counts of this clone. This rearrangement joins TRBV4-1 to TRBJ2-7, with 10 bases identical to TRBD2. With V trimmed by 4 bases and J by 5 bases, 11 bases remained unmatched. CDR1 and CDR2 (germline): MGHRA, YSYEKL. CDR3 length: 16 residues. The CDR3 protein is CASSLPGAGGPDEQYF. CDR3 coding DNA: TGCGCCAGCAGCCTGCCAGGAGCGGGAGGGCCCGACGAGCAGTACTTC.

This clone rates as large. V gene TRBV5-6 combines with J gene TRBJ2-1; 8 nucleotides match TRBD1. CDR1 SGHDT and CDR2 YYEEEE come from the germline V gene. With V trimmed by 4 bases and J by 7 bases, 16 bases remained unmatched. The CDR3 is 17 residues long. The CDR3 region has the DNA TGTGCCAGCAGCCGAGTAGGACGGGACAGGAATCGGAATGAGCAGTTCTTC. Translated, it gives CASSRVGRDRNRNEQFF.

This chain uses TRBV28 with TRBJ2-5; 7 nucleotides agree with TRBD2. The V gene end was trimmed by 1 base and the J gene end by 3 bases; junction bases not matched to a gene: 8. This CDR3 is built from 16 residues. Germline CDR1 is MDHEN and CDR2 is SYDVKM. Here the CDR3 reads CASSLFGGGLKETQYF. The CDR3 coding sequence is TGTGCCAGCAGTTTATTCGGGGGAGGGTTAAAAGAGACCCAGTACTTC.

This clone is labeled as medium-sized. This chain joins TRBV27 and TRBJ1-6, with unresolved D. CDR1 is MNHEY, CDR2 SMNVEV, per germline (reference sequence). This CDR3 contains 15 residues. Trimming left V 1 base short and J 0 bases short, with 4 bases between. The CDR3 nucleotides are TGTGCCAGCAGTTTATGGAGCTCCTATAATTCACCCCTCCACTTT. Translated: CASSLWSSYNSPLHF.

By proportion, this clone is hyperexpanded. V is TRBV7-9 and J is TRBJ2-2; the match to TRBD2 covers 8 bases. Germline-derived CDR1 and CDR2 are SEHNR and FQNEAQ (reference sequence). V trimming: 5 bases; J trimming: 10 bases; junction bases outside the gene matches: 6. The CDR3 spans 13 residues. DNA for the CDR3: TGTGCCAGCAGCGAGTTCGGGGGGGAGGAGCTGTTTTTT. Translation gives CASSEFGGEELFF.

The chain links TRBV9 to TRBJ1-2, with D uncertain. The V gene lost 3 bases and the J gene lost 3 bases, with 15 bases spanning the gap. The CDR3 runs 15 residues. Germline lookup yields CDR1 SGDLS and CDR2 YYNGEE. The DNA for the CDR3 is TGTGCCAGCAGCGCAGAGGGCCACAAGGACTATGGCTACACCTTC. It yields the protein CASSAEGHKDYGYTF.

This rearrangement joins TRBV6-6 to TRBJ2-7, with D possibly being TRBD1 (5 bases). V gave up 9 bases and J gave up 0 bases, with 12 bases separating them. The CDR3 totals 13 residues. The germline V gene encodes CDR1 MNHNY and CDR2 SVGAGI (reference sequence). In nucleotides, the CDR3 is TGTGCCAGTCTGGCCAGGGACTCCTACGAGCAGTACTTC. Amino acid sequence: CASLARDSYEQYF.

The chain uses TRBV4-2 and TRBJ2-7; D is perhaps TRBD2 (7 bases). CDR1 is LGHNA, CDR2 YNFKEQ, per germline. With 5 bases removed from V and 2 bases from J, the gap between germline ends came to 13 bases. This CDR3 comprises 14 residues. Written as DNA, the CDR3 is TGTGCCAGCAGCTTGGGGGGGGACACCTACGAGCAGTACTTC. Translating it yields CASSLGGDTYEQYF.

By proportion, this clone is medium-sized (0.01 to 0.1%). The gene calls are TRBV4-3 and TRBJ2-3, with 10 bases aligning to TRBD2. The CDR3 runs to 18 residues. Germline values: CDR1 LGHNA, CDR2 YSLEER. The junction had 6 bases not matched to a gene; V was cut back by 0 bases and J by 0 bases. CDR3 nucleotides: TGCGCCAGCAGCCAAGACCGGACTAGCGGTCCTAGCACAGATACGCAGTATTTT. Its translation: CASSQDRTSGPSTDTQYF.

About this clone: The junction does not match germline at one end; this may be a read error. In the same sample, other DNA sequences code for this CDR3. This rearrangement joins TRBV7-9 to TRBJ2-7, with no clear D. CDR1 is SEHNR, CDR2 FQNEAQ, per germline (reference sequence). This CDR3 spans 13 amino acids. The DNA of the CDR3 is TGCGCCAGCAGCCAAGGTCGGTCCTACGAGCAGTACTTC. Translating it yields CASSQGRSYEQYF.

V usage is TRBV7-9 and J usage is TRBJ2-7; TRBD1 aligns across 8 bases. The CDR3 covers 15 residues. Germline CDR1 SEHNR, CDR2 FQNEAQ (reference sequence). V lost 4 bases to trimming and J lost 7 bases; unmatched junction nucleotides: 12. CDR3 in DNA: TGTGCCAGCAGCTATTCGGGACAGGAGGCAAGGGAGCAGTACTTC. It encodes CASSYSGQEAREQYF.

The rearrangement uses TRBV19 and TRBJ2-7, with D maybe TRBD1 (6 bases). The CDR3 is 14 residues long. From germline, CDR1 is LNHDA and CDR2 SQIVND (reference sequence). V was shortened by 3 bases and J by 5 bases, with 14 bases between the two germline ends. CDR3: CASSIGRGINEQYF. The CDR3 DNA follows: TGTGCCAGTAGTATTGGCAGGGGTATTAACGAGCAGTACTTC.

The chain combines TRBV7-9 with TRBJ2-1; TRBD2 agrees at 13 bases. The germline V gene has CDR1 SEHNR and CDR2 FQNEAQ (reference sequence). The CDR3 totals 15 residues. V lost 4 bases, J lost 9 bases, and 6 bases stayed unmatched. This CDR3 reads CASSWSTSGRFEQFF. DNA of the CDR3: TGTGCCAGCAGCTGGTCGACTAGCGGGAGGTTTGAGCAGTTCTTC.

This clone is termed medium-sized. V is TRBV5-6 and J is TRBJ2-1, with D unresolved. Germline CDR1 SGHDT, CDR2 YYEEEE. The CDR3 runs to 17 residues. The ends were cut back, 0 bases at V and 0 bases at J, with 13 bases in the middle. The CDR3 spells CASSLEPGPSSYNEQFF. In DNA form, the CDR3 reads TGTGCCAGCAGCTTGGAGCCGGGCCCCAGCTCCTACAATGAGCAGTTCTTC.

The chain combines TRBV7-3 with TRBJ1-2; 7 bases align to TRBD1. Germline lookup yields CDR1 SGHTA and CDR2 FQGTGA. Unmatched junction bases numbered 9, after V lost 2 bases and J lost 6 bases. The CDR3 loop spans 15 amino acids. The CDR3: CASSLEWQGENGYTF. CDR3 coding DNA: TGTGCCAGCAGCTTAGAGTGGCAGGGGGAGAATGGCTACACCTTC.

The chain recombines TRBV7-2 with TRBJ1-2; the D is unclear. V shed 1 base and J shed 5 bases, with 5 bases lying between them. The germline V gene encodes CDR1 SGHTA and CDR2 FQGNSA. The CDR3 extends over 12 amino acids. The CDR3 protein is CASSLEGYGYTF. In DNA form, the CDR3 reads TGTGCCAGCAGCTTAGAGGGTTATGGCTACACCTTC.

This sequence joins TRBV7-2 and TRBJ2-7, with D perhaps TRBD1 (6 bases). V lost 5 bases and J lost 9, with 17 bases in between. Germline V lookup: CDR1 SGHTA, CDR2 FQGNSA. This CDR3 has 13 amino acids. CDR3 nucleotide sequence: TGTGCCAGCAGCCCGGCTACAGGGAATAGGCAGTACTTC. Translating gives CASSPATGNRQYF.

The V and J genes are TRBV11-2 and TRBJ2-1; maybe TRBD2 (5 bases). This CDR3 contains 15 residues. V lost 2 bases to trimming and J lost 8 bases, with 16 bases between them. CDR1 SGHAT and CDR2 FQNNGV come from the germline V gene. The CDR3, as DNA: TGTGCCAGCAGCTTAATCCGAAATTTGGGAGATGAGCAGTTCTTC. Encoded protein: CASSLIRNLGDEQFF.

The rearrangement links TRBV6-6 to TRBJ2-7; D unresolved. Between the trimmed V and J ends, which lost 0 bases and 1 base, there was a span of 7 bases. The CDR3 length is 14 residues. Germline V gene lookup returns CDR1 MNHNY and CDR2 SVGAGI (reference sequence). In DNA, the CDR3 is TGTGCCAGCAGTTACTCCTACAGATCCTACGAGCAGTACTTC. Its translation is CASSYSYRSYEQYF.

This clone has more than one count but fewer than ten. The genes are TRBV6-5 and TRBJ2-7, with D unresolved. Trimming pared 0 bases from V and 1 base from J, leaving 7 bases between. CDR1 is MNHEY and CDR2 is SVGAGI in the germline V gene. The CDR3 runs to 14 residues. Here the CDR3 reads CASSYSYRSYEQYF. The CDR3 DNA is TGTGCCAGCAGTTACTCCTACAGATCCTACGAGCAGTACTTC.

The rearrangement links TRBV5-5 to TRBJ2-1; tentatively, D is TRBD2 (6 bases). The CDR3 extends over 13 amino acids. Per germline, CDR1 SGHKS and CDR2 YYEKEE (reference sequence). V was clipped by 8 bases and J by 3 bases, with 12 bases between them. CDR3 sequence: CASRSGDYNEQFF. CDR3 sequence (DNA): TGTGCCAGTCGTAGCGGAGACTACAATGAGCAGTTCTTC. Based on the CDR3 plus reference TRBV5-5 and TRBJ2-1, the full variable domain is DAGVTQSPTHLIKTRGQQVTLRCSPISGHKSVSWYQQVLGQGPQFIFQYYEKEERGRGNFPDRFSARQFPNYSSELNVNALLLGDSALYLCASRSGDYNEQFFGPGTRLTVL.

This chain joins TRBV29-1 and TRBJ2-7; no firm D call. The CDR3 is 11 residues long. Germline lookup yields CDR1 SQVTM and CDR2 ANQGSEA. Trimming removed 4 bases at V and 0 bases at J, with 4 bases between. This chain's CDR3 is CSVGSSYEQYF. Written as DNA, the CDR3 is TGCAGCGTTGGGAGCTCCTACGAGCAGTACTTC.

This clone counts as large. This chain joins TRBV5-1 and TRBJ2-2; D is perhaps TRBD1 (6 bases). V was cut by 0 bases and J by 1 base, with 7 bases left in between. Germline values: CDR1 SGHRS, CDR2 YFSETQ. The CDR3 has 15 amino acids. CDR3 sequence reads: CASSLGTENTGELFF. The DNA of the CDR3 is TGCGCCAGCAGCTTGGGGACAGAGAACACCGGGGAGCTGTTTTTT.

The V and J genes are TRBV7-6 and TRBJ1-6; D may be TRBD1 (6 bases). V lost 2 bases and J lost 9, with 17 bases in between. From germline, CDR1 is SGHVS and CDR2 FNYEAQ. The CDR3 extends over 16 amino acids. CDR3 nucleotides: TGTGCCAGCAGCTTAAACTCGGGGGGCCAATTTTCACCCCTCCACTTT. It is translated as CASSLNSGGQFSPLHF. Complete variable domain (other parts from reference TRBV7-6 and TRBJ1-6): GAGVSQSPRYKVTKRGQDVALRCDPISGHVSLYWYRQALGQGPEFLTYFNYEAQQDKSGLPNDRFSAERPEGSISTLTIQRTEQRDSAMYRCASSLNSGGQFSPLHFGNGTRLTVT.

This clone is categorized as large. This chain uses TRBV28 with TRBJ1-2; D remains unclear. Germline CDR1 reads MDHEN; CDR2 reads SYDVKM. This CDR3 spans 12 amino acids. V was cut by 1 base and J by 5 bases, with 5 bases left in between. The CDR3 spells CASSLSRYGYTF. Written as DNA, the CDR3 is TGTGCCAGCAGTTTATCCAGATATGGCTACACCTTC.

By proportion, this clone is medium-sized. J is TRBJ2-7 and V is TRBV5-1; D uncertain. Germline values: CDR1 SGHRS, CDR2 YFSETQ. V was trimmed by 1 base and J by 3 bases, leaving 8 bases between them. This CDR3 is 13 amino acids long. The CDR3 DNA sequence: TGCGCCAGCAGCTTGACAGACGACTACGAGCAGTACTTC. Amino acid sequence: CASSLTDDYEQYF.

The J gene is TRBJ2-3, the V gene TRBV7-6; D might be TRBD2 (7 bases). With 5 bases removed from V and 0 bases from J, the gap between germline ends came to 24 bases. From germline, CDR1 is SGHVS and CDR2 FNYEAQ. The CDR3 covers 19 residues. This CDR3 is CASSPLGGGFSGSTDTQYF. The CDR3 nucleotides are TGTGCCAGCAGCCCCTTAGGAGGGGGTTTTAGCGGGAGCACAGATACGCAGTATTTT.

The chain links TRBV19 to TRBJ2-6, with 12 bases lining up with TRBD1. Per the germline V gene, CDR1 is LNHDA and CDR2 is SQIVND (reference sequence). Trimming took 7 bases from V and 4 from J; bases not matched to a gene: 11. The CDR3 runs 18 residues. In nucleotides, the CDR3 is TGTGCCAGTAACGATCCGGGACAGGGGGCGCCGGGGGCCAACGTCCTGACTTTC. Translating it yields CASNDPGQGAPGANVLTF.

J is TRBJ1-1 and V is TRBV27; D remains unclear. Germline-derived CDR1 and CDR2 are MNHEY and SMNVEV (reference sequence). The ends were cut back, 8 bases at V and 3 bases at J, with 13 bases in the middle. This CDR3 has 13 amino acids. The CDR3 sequence is CASCLRWDTEAFF. For the CDR3, the DNA is TGTGCCAGCTGCTTACGTTGGGACACTGAAGCTTTCTTT.

This clone came up a few times. The chain joins TRBV5-5 to TRBJ2-3; D may be TRBD1 (6 bases). The V end was cut by 2 bases, the J end by 6 bases, with 16 bases between. Germline V CDR1 and CDR2: SGHKS, YYEKEE (reference sequence). CDR3 size: 15 residues. CDR3 in amino acids: CASSFLQGPSDTQYF. The CDR3 coding sequence is TGTGCCAGCAGCTTTCTACAGGGCCCCTCGGATACGCAGTATTTT.

This clone is labeled large. The chain is built from TRBV4-1 and TRBJ1-4, with 8 bases that match TRBD1. CDR3 length: 15 amino acids. Germline loops: CDR1 MGHRA, CDR2 YSYEKL. J lost 5 bases, V lost 4 bases, and 6 bases had no gene match. This chain's CDR3 is CASSPTGDLNEKLFF. In nucleotides, the CDR3 is TGCGCCAGCAGCCCGACAGGGGACCTCAATGAAAAACTGTTTTTT.